These T cell receptor beta chains were read from a single sample in a study of T-cell memory formation after mild COVID-19. TCRdb independently ran MiXCR on the 5' RACE reads; one entry per CDR3 protein. The sample shows roughly 300,000 distinct CDR3 sequences, roughly 8% of them seen only once. Sequenced sample: PBMCs or a T cell subset sorted from them (not recorded which). The origin of the receptors is a man aged 18 to 29 who had mild COVID-19 (a few samples of this study predate the infection). Cell type and time point are not known. Both conserved end residues are part of each CDR3. A D gene is named only where the DNA matches it firmly. Only some rows state a clone size, as once, few, many or a class for expanded clones.

clone_size j_call v_call d_call cdr3_nt cdr3_aa
few TRBJ2-3 TRBV5-1 - TGCGCCAGCAGCTTGGGTATAGGCACAGATACGCAGTATTTT CASSLGIGTDTQYF
many TRBJ2-1 TRBV7-8 TRBD2 TGTGCCAGCAGCTGGAAAGGGACTAGCGGGGGGGCTGTGCAGTTCTTC CASSWKGTSGGAVQFF
- TRBJ2-2 TRBV10-3 - TGTGCCATCAGTGAGGCCGGGACCGCCGCCGGGGAGCTGTTTTTT CAISEAGTAAGELFF
many TRBJ2-5 TRBV20-1 TRBD1 TGCAGTGCTAGAGTACAGGGGGGATCGGAGACCCAGTACTTC CSARVQGGSETQYF
- TRBJ1-1 TRBV2 TRBD1 TGTGCCAGCAGTGAAGGGATTACAGGGGGCACTGAAGCTTTCTTT CASSEGITGGTEAFF
- TRBJ1-1 TRBV19 - TGTGCCAGTACGGGGGGAAGTGCTTACTTT CASTGGSAYF
few TRBJ2-2 TRBV5-1 - TGCGCCAGCAGCTTTTTTACCGGGGAGCTGTTTTTT CASSFFTGELFF
few TRBJ1-6 TRBV3-1 TRBD1 TGTGCCAGCAGCCAGCCGACAGGGTATAATTCACCCCTCCACTTT CASSQPTGYNSPLHF
few TRBJ2-7 TRBV12-3/TRBV12-4 TRBD1 TGTGCCAGCGGTCCAGACAGGGTCTCACCCTACGAGCAGTACTTC CASGPDRVSPYEQYF
- TRBJ2-7 TRBV18 TRBD2 TGTGCCAGCTCGAGGTGGGGGGGCTACGAGCAGTACTTC CASSRWGGYEQYF
- TRBJ1-1 TRBV12-3/TRBV12-4 TRBD1 TGTGCCAGCAGTTTAGCAGACAGGGGAGTCACTGAAGCTTTCTTT CASSLADRGVTEAFF
many TRBJ1-4 TRBV18 - TGTGCCAGCTCTCTGCGACAGCCTAATGAAAAACTGTTTTTT CASSLRQPNEKLFF
few TRBJ2-7 TRBV11-2 - TGTGCCAGCAGTCTCACGCTACACGAGCAGTACTTC CASSLTLHEQYF